Each of the 24 T cell receptor beta chains below was sequenced from the same sample in a study of T and B cells in COVID-19 patients (dated by TCRdb to the early 2020s). The sequencer listed for this sample is Illumina MiSeq. Multiplex PCR with BIOMED2 TRB-A/B primer pools was used to amplify the TRB rearrangements. Through fastp at Q25 and MiXCR, TCRdb rebuilt clones from the public reads, retaining in-frame beta chains. Rows with one shared CDR3 protein collapse into an entry with the most common genes and DNA. In this sample the table shows around 10,000 distinct CDR3 sequences, under 30% of which occur a single time. 25% to 30% of the sample lies in the top ten. TRB repertoires were amplified from approximately 250-500 ng of genomic DNA extracted from blood. The sequenced material came from blood. These receptors all stem from a human donor who had recovered from COVID-19.

Sample share makes this clonotype medium-sized. The chain joins TRBV18 to TRBJ1-4; no clear D gene. CDR1 is KGHSH, CDR2 LQKENI, per germline. Trimming removed 1 base from V and 8 bases from J, with 11 bases in between. This CDR3 is 14 amino acids long. The CDR3 DNA reads as TGTGCCAGCTCACCACAGGGCGTCCGCGAAAAACTGTTTTTT. Translated: CASSPQGVREKLFF.

By share of the sample, this clonotype is medium-sized (0.01 to 0.1%). For the CDR3, the DNA is TGTGCCAGCAGTTTATACAGCTACAATGAGCAGTTCTTC. It is translated as CASSLYSYNEQFF. The chain links TRBV27 to TRBJ2-1; D is uncertain. V lost 1 base and J 3 bases, leaving 4 bases between the germline ends. The CDR3 has 13 amino acids. Germline values: CDR1 MNHEY, CDR2 SMNVEV (reference sequence).

In DNA form, the CDR3 reads TGTGCCAGCAGTTACTCGACGGCGAGCACTGAAGCTTTCTTT. Its translation is CASSYSTASTEAFF. The J gene is TRBJ1-1, the V gene TRBV6-2 or TRBV6-3, with D hard to call. CDR1 is MNHEY and CDR2 is SVGEGT in the germline V gene. V lost 0 bases to trimming and J lost 4 bases, with 9 bases between them. The CDR3 has 14 residues.

This clonotype is classed as medium-sized. The J gene is TRBJ2-3, the V gene TRBV29-1, with TRBD1 matching over 8 bases. The length of the CDR3 is 15 residues. CDR1 is SQVTM and CDR2 is ANQGSEA in the germline V gene. The V segment lost 5 bases and the J segment 6 bases; nucleotides outside the gene matches: 13. The CDR3 region is CSVPLPQGAGDTQYF. CDR3 coding DNA: TGCAGCGTTCCACTGCCCCAGGGGGCCGGGGATACGCAGTATTTT.

This clonotype is medium-sized (0.01 to 0.1%) in the sample. V usage is TRBV6-5 and J usage is TRBJ2-1; TRBD1 matches at 8 bases. This CDR3 is built from 14 residues. Germline CDR1 MNHEY, CDR2 SVGAGI. V dropped 2 bases and J dropped 7; count of bases not matched to a gene: 4. The CDR3 here is CASSYADRDNEQFF. CDR3 sequence (DNA): TGTGCCAGCAGTTACGCGGACAGGGATAATGAGCAGTTCTTC.

V is TRBV25-1 and J is TRBJ1-1; 9 positions match TRBD1. Germline CDR1 MGHDK, CDR2 SYGVNS. The CDR3 runs 15 residues. V lost 6 bases, J lost 4 bases, and 9 bases stayed unmatched. This chain's CDR3 is CASRSGTGYSTEAFF. In DNA form, the CDR3 reads TGTGCCAGCAGATCCGGGACAGGGTATAGCACTGAAGCTTTCTTT.

This clonotype qualifies as medium-sized. V and J are TRBV5-5 and TRBJ2-3; D unresolved. Per the germline V gene, CDR1 is SGHKS and CDR2 is YYEKEE (reference sequence). The CDR3 loop spans 13 amino acids. Trimming shortened V by 0 bases and J by 1 base, and 3 bases separated the two germline ends. The CDR3 reads CASSLAGTDTQYF. Written as DNA, the CDR3 is TGTGCCAGCAGCTTGGCGGGCACAGATACGCAGTATTTT.

This clonotype was counted at least ten times. The chain combines TRBV19 with TRBJ1-4; maybe TRBD1 (6 bases). This CDR3 region has 17 residues. Trimming pared 5 bases from V and 2 bases from J, leaving 18 bases between. Germline CDR1 reads LNHDA; CDR2 reads SQIVND (reference sequence). Written as DNA, the CDR3 is TGTGCCAGTAGTCTCAATTACAGGGAGACGACTAATGAAAAACTGTTTTTT. The encoded protein is CASSLNYRETTNEKLFF. Full variable domain (remainder filled in from reference TRBV19 and TRBJ1-4): DGGITQSPKYLFRKEGQNVTLSCEQNLNHDAMYWYRQDPGQGLRLIYYSQIVNDFQKGDIAEGYSVSREKKESFPLTVTSAQKNPTAFYLCASSLNYRETTNEKLFFGSGTQLSVL.

The table lists this clonotype with a few counts. The chain carries TRBV11-2 and TRBJ2-7; possible D gene TRBD1, 6 bases. The CDR3 spans 18 residues. V was cut by 5 bases and J by 3 bases, with 26 bases left in between. CDR1 is SGHAT and CDR2 is FQNNGV in the germline V gene. The CDR3 region has the DNA TGTGCCAGCAGCCCCTTATATAGAAAAGGGGGAGAAGACTACGAGCAGTACTTC. Its protein product is CASSPLYRKGGEDYEQYF.

The chain has TRBV5-5 and TRBJ1-5; TRBD1 agrees at 12 bases. CDR3 length: 16 amino acids. CDR1 SGHKS and CDR2 YYEKEE come from the germline V gene (reference sequence). Germline trimming cut 4 bases from V and 3 bases from J; bases unmatched to any gene: 5. The CDR3 is CASSGGQGAVNQPQHF. CDR3 DNA sequence: TGTGCCAGCAGCGGGGGACAGGGGGCGGTCAATCAGCCCCAGCATTTT.

V and J are TRBV12-3 or TRBV12-4 and TRBJ2-5; 7 bases map to TRBD2. J was trimmed by 6 bases and V by 6 bases; bases with no gene match: 7. The CDR3 runs 13 residues. The CDR3 region is CASRGGGVKTQYF. In nucleotides, the CDR3 is TGTGCCAGCAGGGGGGGGGGGGTAAAGACCCAGTACTTC.

This clonotype was counted at least ten times. The chain's CDR3 is CASIEGGQGSQPQHF. The CDR3 DNA sequence: TGTGCCAGTATTGAGGGAGGGCAGGGATCTCAGCCCCAGCATTTT. The chain couples TRBV19 to TRBJ1-5; tentatively, D is TRBD1 (5 bases). The CDR3 sequence is 15 residues long. Trimming left V 7 bases short and J 6 bases short, with 19 bases between. Germline CDR1 reads LNHDA; CDR2 reads SQIVND (reference sequence).

The chain uses TRBV7-6 and TRBJ2-1; TRBD2 matches at 14 bases. This CDR3 contains 20 residues. Germline CDR1 reads SGHVS; CDR2 reads FNYEAQ. The V segment lost 4 bases and the J segment 0 bases; nucleotides outside the gene matches: 11. CDR3 protein: CASSSWGTSGGSSSYNEQFF. DNA for the CDR3: TGTGCCAGCAGCTCCTGGGGGACTAGCGGGGGCTCCAGCTCCTACAATGAGCAGTTCTTC.

This clonotype turned up a few times. V usage is TRBV6-6 and J usage is TRBJ1-5, with D possibly TRBD1 on 5 matching bases. The CDR3 covers 15 residues. Between the trimmed V and J ends, which lost 0 bases and 4 bases, there was a span of 10 bases. CDR1 and CDR2 from the germline V gene are MNHNY and SVGAGI (reference sequence). The CDR3 region is CASSYSKAGNQPQHF. The DNA for the CDR3 is TGTGCCAGCAGTTACTCGAAAGCAGGGAATCAGCCCCAGCATTTT.

Within the sample, this clonotype is medium-sized. The chain combines TRBV5-4 with TRBJ2-2, with 8 bases that match TRBD1. Germline assignment: CDR1 SGHNT and CDR2 YYREEE (reference sequence). V lost 4 bases to trimming and J lost 5 bases; unmatched junction nucleotides: 7. The CDR3 totals 15 residues. The CDR3 reads CASSTGQGGTGELFF. In DNA, the CDR3 is TGTGCCAGCAGCACAGGACAGGGCGGGACCGGGGAGCTGTTTTTT.

The chain employs TRBV28 and TRBJ2-3; D is unresolved. Looked up from germline, CDR1 is MDHEN and CDR2 is SYDVKM. Trimming removed 1 base at V and 5 bases at J, with 4 bases between. The CDR3 is 12 amino acids. Here the CDR3 reads CASSLLVDTQYF. Written as DNA, the CDR3 is TGTGCCAGCAGTTTATTGGTAGATACGCAGTATTTT.

This clonotype qualifies as medium-sized. The chain is built from TRBV29-1 and TRBJ2-3, with 11 bases identical to TRBD2. J was trimmed by 4 bases and V by 6 bases; bases with no gene match: 9. The CDR3 consists of 15 residues. Germline-derived CDR1 and CDR2 are SQVTM and ANQGSEA. CDR3 sequence reads: CSVHGTSGGPDTQYF. The CDR3, as DNA: TGCAGCGTCCACGGGACTAGCGGAGGCCCAGATACGCAGTATTTT.

This clonotype is medium-sized. V usage is TRBV12-3 or TRBV12-4 and J usage is TRBJ2-2; no clear D gene. This CDR3 spans 15 amino acids. V lost 4 bases, J lost 3 bases, and 12 bases lay in between. This CDR3 is CASSYELTYTGELFF. Written as DNA, the CDR3 is TGTGCCAGCAGTTACGAGCTAACCTACACCGGGGAGCTGTTTTTT.

This clonotype was counted between two and nine times. The J gene is TRBJ2-7, the V gene TRBV14, with 8 positions matching TRBD1. The CDR3 extends over 14 amino acids. Trimming removed 5 bases from V and 4 bases from J; junction bases left unmatched: 7. The germline gives CDR1 SGHDN, CDR2 FVKESK. The CDR3 sequence is CASSDRDRPYEQYF. In DNA, the CDR3 is TGTGCCAGCAGCGACCGGGACAGGCCGTACGAGCAGTACTTC.

This clonotype came up many times. This chain connects TRBV10-3 to TRBJ2-2, with D unresolved. Germline V lookup: CDR1 ENHRY, CDR2 SYGVKD. The CDR3 covers 16 residues. V lost 2 bases and J lost 4, with 14 bases in between. CDR3 nucleotide sequence: TGTGCCATCAGTGAGCCAATCTCTCAGGTCACCGGGGAGCTGTTTTTT. It specifies CAISEPISQVTGELFF.

This clonotype was found many times. The chain recombines TRBV27 with TRBJ1-5, with D unresolved. Trimming stripped 3 bases from V and 5 bases from J, with 8 bases between. Germline CDR1 is MNHEY and CDR2 is SMNVEV (reference sequence). This CDR3 has 13 residues. In DNA, the CDR3 is TGTGCCAGCAGTTTCAAAAGAGATCAGCCCCAGCATTTT. Protein: CASSFKRDQPQHF.

The chain links TRBV18 to TRBJ1-2, with D perhaps TRBD1 (6 bases). CDR1 KGHSH and CDR2 LQKENI come from the germline V gene. Trimming took 2 bases from V and 2 from J, leaving 9 bases between them. The CDR3 has 14 amino acids. CDR3 sequence reads: CASSPGGPNYGYTF. The CDR3 bases are TGTGCCAGCTCACCAGGGGGGCCGAACTATGGCTACACCTTC.

The chain links TRBV18 to TRBJ2-7; D not certain. The CDR3 loop spans 13 amino acids. Trimming removed 3 bases at V and 1 base at J, with 7 bases between. Germline V lookup: CDR1 KGHSH, CDR2 LQKENI. CDR3 loop: CASSPMQSYEQYF. CDR3 sequence (DNA): TGTGCCAGCTCACCTATGCAGTCCTACGAGCAGTACTTC.

The chain uses TRBV7-6 and TRBJ1-4, with D hard to call. This CDR3 is 13 amino acids long. V lost 4 bases and J lost 6, with 9 bases in between. The germline CDR1 and CDR2 sequences are SGHVS and FNYEAQ. CDR3 loop: CASSSPKYEKLFF. DNA of the CDR3: TGTGCCAGCAGCTCCCCCAAATATGAAAAACTGTTTTTT.